This record covers a single T cell receptor beta chain. Data came from immunoSEQ multiplex PCR; TCRdb stores just in-frame clones and leaves some out. The top ten hold approximately 4.2% of the sample, which has 55,000 to 70,000 clones, around 83% seen once. The CDR3 totals 16 residues. Germline values: CDR1 MNHEY, CDR2 SVGEGT. V was clipped by 2 bases and J by 1 base; unmatched bases: 5. The sample comes from a study of blood T cell repertoires in COVID-19. Overall study context: The United States, Italy and Spain supplied acute and convalescent COVID-19 samples.

Sequenced sample: peripheral blood. This TCR derives from a man in his fifties with acute or convalescent COVID-19. This chain uses TRBV6-2 or TRBV6-3 with TRBJ2-3; 8 nucleotides agree with TRBD2. CDR3 coding DNA: TGTGCCAGCAGTTACCGGCGGGGGGACCGCACAGATACGCAGTATTTT. Its translation: CASSYRRGDRTDTQYF.